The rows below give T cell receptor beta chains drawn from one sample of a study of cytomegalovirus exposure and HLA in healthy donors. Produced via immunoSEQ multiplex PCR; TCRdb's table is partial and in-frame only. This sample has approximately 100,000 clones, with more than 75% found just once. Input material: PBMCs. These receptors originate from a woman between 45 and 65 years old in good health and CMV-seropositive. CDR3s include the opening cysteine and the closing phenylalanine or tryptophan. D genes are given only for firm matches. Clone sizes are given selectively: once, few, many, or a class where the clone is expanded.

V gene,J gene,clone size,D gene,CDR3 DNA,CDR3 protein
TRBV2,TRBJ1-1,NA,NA,TGTGCCAGCCGGTACTCTGAAGCTTTCTTT,CASRYSEAFF
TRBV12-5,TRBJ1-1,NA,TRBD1,TGTGCTAGTGGTCTTGGGACAGGGAACACTGAAGCTTTCTTT,CASGLGTGNTEAFF
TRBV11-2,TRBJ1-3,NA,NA,TGTGCCAGCAGCTTGGAGGCTCACATCGGAAACACCATATATTTT,CASSLEAHIGNTIYF
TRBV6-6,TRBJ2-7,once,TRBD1,TGTGCCAGCACCAAGGACAGGGCCAACGAGCAGTACTTC,CASTKDRANEQYF
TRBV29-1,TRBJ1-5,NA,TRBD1,TGCAGCGTAAGACAGGGGGGTAGCAATCAGCCCCAGCATTTT,CSVRQGGSNQPQHF
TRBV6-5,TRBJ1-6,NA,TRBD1,TGTGCCAGCAGTTACTCGAGCAGGGGGAGGTCACCCCTCCACTTT,CASSYSSRGRSPLHF
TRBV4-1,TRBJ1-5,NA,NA,TGCGCCAGCAGCCAATCGATTGGCCCCCTCCGCTTTTATAGCAATCAGCCCCAGCATTTT,CASSQSIGPLRFYSNQPQHF
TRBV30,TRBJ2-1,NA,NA,TGTGCCTGGAGTGCCCTTCGCACAGGGTATGAGCAGTTCTTC,CAWSALRTGYEQFF
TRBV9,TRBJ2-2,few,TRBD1,TGTGCCAGCAGCGTAGATCTCCGACAGGGGAACACCGGGGAGCTGTTTTTT,CASSVDLRQGNTGELFF
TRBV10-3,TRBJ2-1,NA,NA,TGTGCCATCAGTGAGTCCCAGGGTATCGTCAATGAGCAGTTCTTC,CAISESQGIVNEQFF
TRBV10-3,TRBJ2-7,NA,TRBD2,TGTGCCATCAGTGACGGGACTAGCGGAAACGAGCAGTACTTC,CAISDGTSGNEQYF
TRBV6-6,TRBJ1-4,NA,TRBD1,TGTGCGACAGGGGGAGGAGGTGAAAAACTGTTTTTT,CATGGGGEKLFF
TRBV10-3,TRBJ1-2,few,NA,TGTGCCAGCAGTTCCCTTCAACAGGGCGTTGGCTACACCTTC,CASSSLQQGVGYTF
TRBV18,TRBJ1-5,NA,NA,TGTGCCAGCTCTCCGGACAAAAATCAGCCCCAGCATTTT,CASSPDKNQPQHF
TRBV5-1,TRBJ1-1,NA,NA,TGCGCCAGCAGCTTGATAACAGGCGGCACTGAAGCTTTCTTT,CASSLITGGTEAFF
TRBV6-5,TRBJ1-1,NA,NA,TGTGCCAGCAGCTCCTCGAGATATGAAGCTTTCTTT,CASSSSRYEAFF
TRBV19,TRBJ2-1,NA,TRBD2,TGTGCCAGTAGTATGCGGGAGCGTCGCGACAATGAGCAGTTCTTC,CASSMRERRDNEQFF
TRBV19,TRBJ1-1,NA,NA,TGTGCCAGTAGTATGTCCGGGGGCACTGAAGCTTTCTTT,CASSMSGGTEAFF
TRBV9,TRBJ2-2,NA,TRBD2,TGTGCCAGCAGCGGGACTAGCGGGGGGGTTGTCGGGGAGCTGTTTTTT,CASSGTSGGVVGELFF
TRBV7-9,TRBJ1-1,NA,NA,TGTGCCAGCAGCTTAGAGGGAGGAGCTTTCTTT,CASSLEGGAFF
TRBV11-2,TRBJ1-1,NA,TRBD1,TGTGCCAGCAGCTCCTCCGACAGGGCTAACACTGAAGCTTTCTTT,CASSSSDRANTEAFF
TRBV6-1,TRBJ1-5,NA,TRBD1,TGTGCCAGCAGTGAAGCCGTTGGGACAGGGGGCAATCAGCCCCAGCATTTT,CASSEAVGTGGNQPQHF
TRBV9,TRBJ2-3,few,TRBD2,TGTGCCAGCAGCGGAACGGGACTAGCGGGGGGGACTCTCCGGGGAGATACGCAGTATTTT,CASSGTGLAGGTLRGDTQYF
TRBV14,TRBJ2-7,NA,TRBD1,TGTGCCAGCAGCCACCCGGGACAGGGCCCTTACGAGCAGTACTTC,CASSHPGQGPYEQYF
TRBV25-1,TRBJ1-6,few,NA,TGTGCCAGCAGCGCCCATGGGGGCCATTCACCCCTCCACTTT,CASSAHGGHSPLHF
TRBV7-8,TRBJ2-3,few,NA,TGTGCCAGCAGCCCTAACCCTTCTGATACGCAGTATTTT,CASSPNPSDTQYF
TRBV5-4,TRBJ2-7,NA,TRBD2,TGTGCCGGCGGGCTAGCGGATTCCTACGAGCAGTACTTC,CAGGLADSYEQYF
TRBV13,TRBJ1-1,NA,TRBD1,TGTGCCAGCACCCGAGGACAGGTTCCTCGTGAAGCTTTCTTT,CASTRGQVPREAFF
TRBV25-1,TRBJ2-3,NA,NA,TGTGCCAGCAGTGAATTCGCAGGGAAGAGCACAGATACGCAGTATTTT,CASSEFAGKSTDTQYF
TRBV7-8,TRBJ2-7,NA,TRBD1,TGTGCCAGCAGCTTAGGGGCAGGGGGATTATACGAGCAGTACTTC,CASSLGAGGLYEQYF
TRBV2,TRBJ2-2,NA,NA,TGTGCCAGCAATGAAGAAGGAGTCGGGGAGCTGTTTTTT,CASNEEGVGELFF
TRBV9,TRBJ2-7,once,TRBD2,TGTGCCAGCAGCAGCACTAGCGGGGGGACCTACGAGCAGTACTTC,CASSSTSGGTYEQYF
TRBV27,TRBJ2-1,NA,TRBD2,TGTGCCAGCAGTTTAAAGCGGGAGCCCCTCCACAATGAGCAGTTCTTC,CASSLKREPLHNEQFF
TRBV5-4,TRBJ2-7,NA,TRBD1,TGTGCCAGCAGCTTGGTAGGGACAGGGGACTACGAGCAGTACTTC,CASSLVGTGDYEQYF
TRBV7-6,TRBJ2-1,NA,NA,TGTGCCAGCAGCCCGGAGGAGTTCTTC,CASSPEEFF
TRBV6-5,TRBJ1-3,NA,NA,TGTGCCAGCAGTCTAAAGTGGGGAAACACCATATATTTT,CASSLKWGNTIYF
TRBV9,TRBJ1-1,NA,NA,TGTGCCAGCAGCTTCTCTGAGGTGAGAACTGAAGCTTTCTTT,CASSFSEVRTEAFF
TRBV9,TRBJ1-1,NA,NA,TGTGCCAGCAGCGTAGCCCTCGGTCCTTCAATCAACACTGAAGCTTTCTTT,CASSVALGPSINTEAFF
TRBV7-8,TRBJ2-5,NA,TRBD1,TGTGCCAGCAGCTCCCCCTCGGACAGGAAGACCCAGTACTTC,CASSSPSDRKTQYF
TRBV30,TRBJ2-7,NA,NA,TGTGCCTCCTCCTTAGAAACGGTAAACGAGCAGTACTTC,CASSLETVNEQYF
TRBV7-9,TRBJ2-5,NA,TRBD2,TGTTCCAGTGGGCGGGAGGAGACCCAGTACTTC,CSSGREETQYF
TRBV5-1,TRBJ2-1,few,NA,TGCGCCAGCAGCTTGTATGTCAGGGAACCAGTAGCTTCCTACAATGAGCAGTTCTTC,CASSLYVREPVASYNEQFF
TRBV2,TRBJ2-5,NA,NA,TGTGCCAGCAGAGTCAGGGATCTAGTTTGGATCCAGTACTTC,CASRVRDLVWIQYF
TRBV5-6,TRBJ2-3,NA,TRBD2,TGTGCCAGCAGCCATCTAGCGGGGGGGCCTGGGGATACGCAGTATTTT,CASSHLAGGPGDTQYF
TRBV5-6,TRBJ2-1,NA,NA,TGTGCCAGCAGCTTGGAACTCCTTGGAGGGTACAATGAGCAGTTCTTC,CASSLELLGGYNEQFF
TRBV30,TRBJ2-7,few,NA,TGTGCCTGGAGTGTACAGTCGGCCCTCAAGCAGTACTTC,CAWSVQSALKQYF
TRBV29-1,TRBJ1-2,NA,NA,TGCAGCGCAGAAATCTTCCACACCTTC,CSAEIFHTF
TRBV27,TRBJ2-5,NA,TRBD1,TGTGCCAGTGCCAGGGGACAGGTGGTAGAGACCCAGTACTTC,CASARGQVVETQYF
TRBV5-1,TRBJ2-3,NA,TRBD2,TGCGCCAGCAGCCTTCCTTTAGCGGGGGAGACAGATACGCAGTATTTT,CASSLPLAGETDTQYF
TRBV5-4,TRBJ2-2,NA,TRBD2,TGTGCCAGCAGCCTAGGACTAGCTAAGTCCACCGGGGAGCTGTTTTTT,CASSLGLAKSTGELFF
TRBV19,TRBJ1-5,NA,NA,TGTGCCAGTAGCGCGGCCTCAGGGGCGCGCAATCAGCCCCAGCATTTT,CASSAASGARNQPQHF
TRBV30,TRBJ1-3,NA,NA,TGTGCCTGGTCCAGGGGCTCTGGAAACACCATATATTTT,CAWSRGSGNTIYF